Presented here are 31 T cell receptor beta chains from one specimen sequenced in a study of T cell responses to AZD1222 COVID-19 vaccine. Produced via immunoSEQ multiplex PCR; TCRdb's table is partial and in-frame only. The sample carries approximately 150,000 clones, more than 85% recorded once. Sequences were derived from peripheral blood, sampled on day 0 of AZD1222 vaccination. The receptor source for this set is an adult in good health.

This chain uses TRBV13 with TRBJ1-4, with a possible D match to TRBD1 (5 bases). Germline V lookup: CDR1 PRHDT, CDR2 FYEKMQ (reference sequence). CDR3 size: 15 residues. Trimming took off 4 bases at V and 8 bases at J, with 17 bases between the two ends. In DNA form, the CDR3 reads TGTGCCAGCAGCTCGAGGACACGACCGACCGAAAAACTGTTTTTT. Translated: CASSSRTRPTEKLFF.

V usage is TRBV7-2 and J usage is TRBJ2-7; the D gene is possibly TRBD2 (5 bases). The CDR3 is 15 residues long. The V gene lost 1 base and the J gene lost 5 bases, with 15 bases spanning the gap. CDR1 SGHTA and CDR2 FQGNSA come from the germline V gene. CDR3 DNA: TGTGCCAGCAGCTTAGTGAAGAGGGCCTATGACGAGCAGTACTTC. Translation gives CASSLVKRAYDEQYF.

This clone was observed once. The rearrangement joins TRBV7-2 to TRBJ2-2; 7 positions match TRBD2. Trimming removed 1 base from V and 5 bases from J; junction bases left unmatched: 10. The CDR3 runs 17 residues. The germline V gene has CDR1 SGHTA and CDR2 FQGNSA. This CDR3 is CASSLGGRASRTGELFF. CDR3 sequence (DNA): TGTGCCAGCAGCTTAGGAGGGAGGGCCTCTAGGACCGGGGAGCTGTTTTTT.

This chain joins TRBV29-1 and TRBJ2-1, with a possible D match to TRBD2 (7 bases). Trimming shortened V by 7 bases and J by 0 bases, and 16 bases separated the two germline ends. Germline CDR1 SQVTM, CDR2 ANQGSEA. This CDR3 contains 15 residues. DNA of the CDR3: TGCAGCGCCGAGTCGGCGGGGGCCTCCTACAATGAGCAGTTCTTC. Residues: CSAESAGASYNEQFF.

The J gene is TRBJ2-7, the V gene TRBV11-3; TRBD1 matches at 10 bases. Germline V gives CDR1 SGHNT, CDR2 YENEEA. CDR3 length equals 14 residues. The V segment lost 3 bases and the J segment 3 bases; nucleotides outside the gene matches: 2. In DNA form, the CDR3 reads TGTGCCAGCAGCTTGGGGGACAGGGGCTACGAGCAGTACTTC. Encoded protein: CASSLGDRGYEQYF.

V gene TRBV19 combines with J gene TRBJ2-1; TRBD1 matches 9 bases. The CDR3 has 16 amino acids. Germline-derived CDR1 and CDR2 are LNHDA and SQIVND (reference sequence). After removal of 7 bases from V and 5 bases from J, the junction contained 12 bases not matched to a gene. The CDR3 is CASNSRGQGWDNEQFF. DNA for the CDR3: TGTGCCAGTAACAGTCGGGGACAGGGATGGGACAATGAGCAGTTCTTC.

The chain links TRBV5-1 to TRBJ1-1; D gene unclear. The CDR3 is 14 residues long. Trimming took 3 bases from V and 1 from J, leaving 10 bases between them. The germline CDR1 and CDR2 sequences are SGHRS and YFSETQ. CDR3 loop: CASSSRLGNTEAFF. The CDR3 nucleotides read TGCGCCAGCAGCTCGAGATTGGGGAACACTGAAGCTTTCTTT.

The chain is built from TRBV5-1 and TRBJ1-2; D call uncertain. The V end lost 0 bases, the J end lost 5 bases, and 8 bases lay between the germline ends. CDR1 SGHRS and CDR2 YFSETQ come from the germline V gene. This CDR3 has 13 amino acids. CDR3 DNA: TGCGCCAGCAGCTTGGCTATCGCGTATGGCTACACCTTC. It codes for CASSLAIAYGYTF. The variable domain in full, completed from reference TRBV5-1 and TRBJ1-2, reads KAGVTQTPRYLIKTRGQQVTLSCSPISGHRSVSWYQQTPGQGLQFLFEYFSETQRNKGNFPGRFSGRQFSNSRSEMNVSTLELGDSALYLCASSLAIAYGYTFGSGTRLTVV.

The chain links TRBV12-3 or TRBV12-4 to TRBJ1-6; no definite D call. The V end lost 3 bases, the J end lost 9 bases, and 6 bases lay between the germline ends. The CDR3 covers 12 residues. This CDR3 reads CASSLQISPLHF. CDR3 nucleotide sequence: TGTGCCAGCAGTTTGCAGATTTCACCCCTCCACTTT.

The V gene is TRBV6-1, the J gene TRBJ1-6, with D possibly matching TRBD1 (6 bases). This CDR3 is built from 15 residues. The germline V gene encodes CDR1 MNHNS and CDR2 SASEGT. With 8 bases removed from V and 9 bases from J, the gap between germline ends came to 20 bases. The CDR3 DNA sequence: TGTGCCAGCTCACCCCCCCAGGGGTTGTCTTCACCCCTCCACTTT. Its protein is CASSPPQGLSSPLHF.

The CDR3 spells CASSRTYTQYF. CDR3 nucleotides: TGTGCCAGCAGCCGTACATATACGCAGTATTTT. The J gene is TRBJ2-3, the V gene TRBV12-3 or TRBV12-4; D gene uncertain. Trimming pared 6 bases from V and 7 bases from J, leaving 8 bases between. The CDR3 sequence is 11 residues long.

The J gene is TRBJ2-2, the V gene TRBV7-2; a possible D gene is TRBD1 (5 bases). Trimming stripped 2 bases from V and 6 bases from J, with 19 bases between. CDR3 length: 17 amino acids. The germline CDR1 and CDR2 sequences are SGHTA and FQGNSA. This CDR3 reads CASSLIMQGYLAGELFF. In nucleotides, the CDR3 is TGTGCCAGCAGCTTAATCATGCAGGGCTATCTTGCCGGGGAGCTGTTTTTT.

The V and J genes are TRBV2 and TRBJ1-2, with 8 bases that match TRBD1. CDR1 SNHLY and CDR2 FYNNEI come from the germline V gene. The CDR3 is made up of 14 amino acids. Trimming took 6 bases from V and 7 from J; bases not matched to a gene: 10. The CDR3 bases are TGTGCCAGCAGGATCAGGACAGGGCCGGCTGGCTACACCTTC. Protein sequence: CASRIRTGPAGYTF. The whole variable domain, filled in from reference TRBV2 and TRBJ1-2, reads EPEVTQTPSHQVTQMGQEVILRCVPISNHLYFYWYRQILGQKVEFLVSFYNNEISEKSEIFDDQFSVERPDGSNFTLKIRSTKLEDSAMYFCASRIRTGPAGYTFGSGTRLTVV.

This chain uses TRBV6-2 or TRBV6-3 with TRBJ1-1, with D possibly TRBD1 on 6 matching bases. The CDR3 loop spans 11 amino acids. Germline CDR1 MNHEY, CDR2 SVGEGT. Trimming pared 2 bases from V and 8 bases from J, leaving 6 bases between. CDR3 coding DNA: TGTGCCAGCAGTTACGGACAGGAAGCTTTCTTT. Its translation is CASSYGQEAFF.

The rearrangement joins TRBV12-3 or TRBV12-4 to TRBJ2-5; D unresolved. The CDR3 extends over 13 amino acids. Trimming left V 6 bases short and J 4 bases short, with 12 bases between. CDR3 nucleotide sequence: TGTGCCAGCAGCCTGACTGCGTCAGAGACCCAGTACTTC. As protein: CASSLTASETQYF.

The chain carries TRBV6-2 or TRBV6-3 and TRBJ2-1, with 15 bases identical to TRBD2. The CDR3 has 18 amino acids. Germline assignment: CDR1 MNHEY and CDR2 SVGEGT. V was pared by 5 bases and J by 11 bases, with 16 bases of the junction left unmatched. CDR3 sequence reads: CASSHQLGLAGGPWKQFF. The CDR3 DNA is TGTGCCAGCAGTCATCAGTTAGGACTAGCGGGGGGGCCTTGGAAGCAGTTCTTC.

This sequence joins TRBV6-6 and TRBJ1-1, with TRBD1 matching 10 bases. V lost 5 bases and J lost 6; bases outside the gene matches: 15. Per germline, CDR1 MNHNY and CDR2 SVGAGI (reference sequence). This CDR3 has 17 amino acids. CDR3 protein: CASSHDPGQGSRAEAFF. As DNA, the CDR3 is TGTGCCAGCAGTCACGATCCGGGACAGGGGAGCCGCGCTGAAGCTTTCTTT.

The J gene is TRBJ1-2, the V gene TRBV20-1; the match to TRBD1 covers 7 bases. After removal of 3 bases from V and 4 bases from J, the junction contained 11 bases not matched to a gene. The CDR3 is 15 residues long. CDR1 and CDR2 (germline): DFQATT, SNEGSKA (reference sequence). CDR3 bases: TGCAGTGCTAGTAAAAGCAACAGGGGTAGCTATGGCTACACCTTC. Amino acids: CSASKSNRGSYGYTF.

The V and J genes are TRBV6-4 and TRBJ1-3; TRBD1 aligns across 7 bases. The CDR3 runs 18 residues. Germline V CDR1 and CDR2: MRHNA, SNTAGT. The V gene end was trimmed by 10 bases and the J gene end by 0 bases; junction bases not matched to a gene: 18. CDR3 sequence (DNA): TGTGCCAACGGCCCAAGGACAGGACTTCACAACTCTGGAAACACCATATATTTT. Translated, it gives CANGPRTGLHNSGNTIYF.

In DNA, the CDR3 is TGCGCCAGCAGCTACCGGGACTCAGATGGCTACACCTTC. It is translated as CASSYRDSDGYTF. The rearrangement joins TRBV5-1 to TRBJ1-2; D perhaps matches TRBD1 (5 bases). Trimming shortened V by 3 bases and J by 6 bases, and 12 bases separated the two germline ends. This CDR3 comprises 13 residues. The germline V gene encodes CDR1 SGHRS and CDR2 YFSETQ.

The chain recombines TRBV25-1 with TRBJ2-1, with no clear D. The length of the CDR3 is 17 residues. Germline V CDR1 and CDR2: MGHDK, SYGVNS. The V gene lost 5 bases and the J gene lost 4 bases, with 21 bases spanning the gap. The CDR3 region is CASSPASLVVTYNEQFF. The CDR3 DNA is TGTGCCAGCAGTCCCGCCTCACTTGTCGTAACATACAATGAGCAGTTCTTC.

This chain uses TRBV3-1 (or the pseudogene TRBV3-2) with TRBJ1-1; D remains unclear. The CDR3 has 13 residues. Germline-derived CDR1 and CDR2 are LGHDT and YNNKEL (reference sequence). Trimming took off 0 bases at V and 4 bases at J, with 6 bases between the two ends. The CDR3 nucleotides are TGTGCCAGCAGCCAAGATGGGAGCACTGAAGCTTTCTTT. Encoded protein: CASSQDGSTEAFF.

The V and J genes are TRBV6-5 and TRBJ2-1, with 15 positions matching TRBD2. The V gene's germline CDR1 is MNHEY and CDR2 SVGAGI. CDR3 length: 14 amino acids. J gave up 14 bases and V 6 bases, and 8 bases lay outside the gene matches. The CDR3 reads CASSPGLAGGVEFF. In DNA form, the CDR3 reads TGTGCCAGCAGCCCGGGACTAGCGGGAGGAGTGGAGTTCTTC.

The chain combines TRBV5-1 with TRBJ2-3; D is undetermined. Germline CDR1 is SGHRS and CDR2 is YFSETQ. CDR3 size: 13 residues. V lost 1 base and J 5 bases, leaving 8 bases between the germline ends. The CDR3 DNA is TGCGCCAGCAGCTTGTCAGAGGAAGATACGCAGTATTTT. It is translated as CASSLSEEDTQYF.

This chain connects TRBV5-5 to TRBJ1-1; D possibly corresponds to TRBD1 (6 bases). The V end lost 4 bases, the J end lost 3 bases, and 16 bases lay between the germline ends. Germline CDR1 and CDR2: SGHKS and YYEKEE (reference sequence). This CDR3 contains 15 residues. CDR3 nucleotides: TGTGCCAGCAGCCCGCGACCGACAGGAGACACTGAAGCTTTCTTT. This codes for CASSPRPTGDTEAFF.

The chain recombines TRBV7-2 with TRBJ2-1; TRBD2 is a possible D gene (6 bases). V lost 0 bases to trimming and J lost 0 bases, with 12 bases between them. CDR1 SGHTA and CDR2 FQGNSA come from the germline V gene. The CDR3 totals 17 residues. DNA for the CDR3: TGTGCCAGCAGCTTAGCGCGGGGTTTGAGCTCCTACAATGAGCAGTTCTTC. It specifies CASSLARGLSSYNEQFF.

This clone occurred once. The V and J genes are TRBV12-3 or TRBV12-4 and TRBJ1-5; D uncertain. The germline V and J ends were trimmed by 6 bases and 7 bases, with 10 bases remaining between them. The CDR3 is 12 residues long. Written as DNA, the CDR3 is TGTGCCAGCAGGAAGGAGGGACAGCCCCAGCATTTT. Translated, it gives CASRKEGQPQHF.

The CDR3 region is CASNRGQGQSLGGYTF. The CDR3 region has the DNA TGTGCCAGCAACAGGGGCCAGGGACAGTCGCTCGGTGGCTACACCTTC. The rearrangement links TRBV7-8 to TRBJ1-2; 7 positions agree with TRBD1. The CDR3 extends over 16 amino acids. Unmatched junction bases numbered 18, after V lost 7 bases and J lost 7 bases. Germline CDR1 SGHVS, CDR2 FQNEAQ.

The rearrangement uses TRBV19 and TRBJ1-5, with TRBD1 matching over 8 bases. Germline V gene lookup returns CDR1 LNHDA and CDR2 SQIVND (reference sequence). V was pared by 6 bases and J by 2 bases, with 3 bases of the junction left unmatched. CDR3 length: 14 amino acids. The CDR3 DNA follows: TGTGCCAGTAGCCTGACAGGGGGCAATCAGCCCCAGCATTTT. This gives the protein CASSLTGGNQPQHF.

The chain uses TRBV5-4 and TRBJ2-3, with 11 bases identical to TRBD2. Germline CDR1 SGHNT, CDR2 YYREEE (reference sequence). CDR3 length: 16 amino acids. Losses at the gene ends were 3 bases for V and 3 bases for J; bases not matched to a gene: 6. The CDR3 reads CASSSPLAGVTDTQYF. The CDR3 DNA is TGTGCCAGCAGCTCTCCACTAGCGGGAGTGACAGATACGCAGTATTTT.

This chain links TRBV7-9 with TRBJ1-1; the D is unclear. There are 13 residues in the CDR3. V lost 5 bases and J lost 2, with 9 bases in between. Germline CDR1 reads SEHNR; CDR2 reads FQNEAQ (reference sequence). The CDR3 bases are TGTGCCAGCAGCCCAGCCAGCAACACTGAAGCTTTCTTT. Translation gives CASSPASNTEAFF.